This TCR beta chain was recorded in a study of T cell responses to AZD1222 COVID-19 vaccine. Regarding the study as a whole: Clonal diversity was possibly underestimated, and white British individuals and females predominated among donors. It was only after the peak T cell response that any repertoires were sampled.

The protocol was immunoSEQ multiplex PCR, while the TCRdb copy is restricted to in-frame clones and leaves out a portion. This table has 100,000 to 150,000 clones, roughly nine tenths appearing once. With V trimmed by 5 bases and J by 4 bases, 12 bases remained unmatched. CDR1 and CDR2 (germline): SGHNT, YYREEE (reference sequence). The CDR3 spans 15 residues. In the case of this clone: No antigen is known for it.

The rearrangement joins TRBV5-4 to TRBJ2-7, with 7 bases identical to TRBD2. The sequencing here drew on peripheral blood, taken on day 0 of AZD1222 vaccination. The receptor comes from an adult in good health. CDR3 protein: CASSSPGTISYEQYF. CDR3 coding DNA: TGTGCCAGCAGTTCTCCCGGGACTATTTCTTACGAGCAGTACTTC. Variable domain in full (rest from reference TRBV5-4 and TRBJ2-7): ETGVTQSPTHLIKTRGQQVTLRCSSQSGHNTVSWYQQALGQGPQFIFQYYREEENGRGNFPPRFSGLQFPNYSSELNVNALELDDSALYLCASSSPGTISYEQYFGPGTRLTVT.